The present T cell receptor beta chain was sequenced within a study of T cells in localized non-small cell lung cancer. Study-wide results and limits: Exceeding tumor, uninvolved adjacent lung had the highest T cell clonality. Those with higher blood T cell density had longer overall survival. Paired adjacent lung recovered a median about 60 of the top 100 tumor clones.

In the case of this clone: Its antigen is unknown.

In germline, CDR1 is MRHNA, CDR2 SNTAGT. J lost 5 bases, V lost 3 bases, and 8 bases had no gene match. There are 15 residues in the CDR3. Assay: immunoSEQ multiplex PCR; the TCRdb copy retains only in-frame clones and omits some. The sample holds some 11,000 clones, over 65% seen once. The chain joins TRBV6-4 to TRBJ2-3; 7 bases map to TRBD1. The material was peripheral blood, obtained before any cancer treatment. This receptor was identified in a male donor at least 60 years old with stage I lung adenocarcinoma. CDR3 in amino acids: CASSEAEGGQDTQYF. The CDR3 DNA reads TGTGCCAGCAGTGAAGCGGAAGGGGGCCAAGATACGCAGTATTTT.